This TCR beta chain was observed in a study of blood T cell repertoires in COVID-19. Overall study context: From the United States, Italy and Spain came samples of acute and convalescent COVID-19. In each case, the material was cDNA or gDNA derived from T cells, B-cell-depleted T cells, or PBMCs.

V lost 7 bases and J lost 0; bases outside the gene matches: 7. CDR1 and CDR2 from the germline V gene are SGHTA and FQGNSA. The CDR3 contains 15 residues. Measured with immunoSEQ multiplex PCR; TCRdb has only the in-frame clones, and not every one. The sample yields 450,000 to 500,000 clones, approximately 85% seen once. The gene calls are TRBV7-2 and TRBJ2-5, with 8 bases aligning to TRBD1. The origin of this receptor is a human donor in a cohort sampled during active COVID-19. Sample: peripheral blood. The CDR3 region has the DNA TGTGCCAGCATCTATGACAGGGGCCACCAAGAGACCCAGTACTTC. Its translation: CASIYDRGHQETQYF.